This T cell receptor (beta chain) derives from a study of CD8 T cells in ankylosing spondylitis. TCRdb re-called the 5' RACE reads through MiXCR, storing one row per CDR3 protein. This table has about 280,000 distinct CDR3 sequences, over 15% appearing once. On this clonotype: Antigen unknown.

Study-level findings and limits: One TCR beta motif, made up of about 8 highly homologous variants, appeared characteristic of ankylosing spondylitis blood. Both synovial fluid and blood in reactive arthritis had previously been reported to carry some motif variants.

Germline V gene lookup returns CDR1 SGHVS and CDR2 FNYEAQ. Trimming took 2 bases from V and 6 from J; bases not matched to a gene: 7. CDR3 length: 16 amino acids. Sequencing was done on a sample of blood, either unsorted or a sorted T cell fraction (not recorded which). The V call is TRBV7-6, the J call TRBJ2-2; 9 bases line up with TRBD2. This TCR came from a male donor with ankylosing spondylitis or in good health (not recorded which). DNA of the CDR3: TGTGCCAGCAGCTTATTGGGGACTAGCCTCCCCGGGGAGCTGTTTTTT. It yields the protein CASSLLGTSLPGELFF.